This T cell receptor (beta chain) was sequenced during a study of blood T cells in healthy people across ages. Each sample used at least 7 million PBMCs. With a J-beta primer mix and a sample-barcoded 5' primer, a second PCR ran 7 to 11 cycles. MiXCR, run by TCRdb on the 5' RACE reads, gives a single entry per CDR3 protein. The repertoire consists of 700,000 to 900,000 distinct CDR3 sequences, with 20% to 30% occurring once and the leading ten covering around 3%. Germline values: CDR1 SGHRS, CDR2 YFSETQ. V gave up 6 bases and J gave up 1 base; unmatched junction bases: 5. The CDR3 totals 14 residues. This clonotype was observed a single time. The data also belong to a second study, concerning T cells of mothers and their children. This second study says: Per child, around 2.7 million TCR beta CDR3 reads were obtained, against over 9 million per mother. Mother-child pairs who were related displayed a slightly higher overlap than unrelated pairs, a difference that was non-significant. No clones detected were persistent microchimeric T cell clones.

The sample consisted of blood. The rearrangement links TRBV5-1 to TRBJ2-5; 8 bases align to TRBD2. This TCR came from a boy aged 5 to 17 in good health. The CDR3, as DNA: TGCGCCAGCACTAGCGGGCGATCCCAAGAGACCCAGTACTTC. It codes for CASTSGRSQETQYF.